The 25 T cell receptor beta chains below were found in one sample sequenced in a study of EBV T-cell therapy then PD-1 blockade in nasopharyngeal carcinoma. Measured with immunoSEQ multiplex PCR; TCRdb has only the in-frame clones, and not every one. This sample yields about 20,000 clones, of which approximately 83% are seen a single time; less than 25% belongs to the top ten. Their antigen targets remain unknown. Treatment specified: AdE1-LMPpoly-expanded autologous EBV-specific T-cell therapy followed by anti-PD-1 nivolumab. The sequences come from CD8+ T cells from blood, collected at day -245 from a patient whose treatment included autologous EBV-specific T cells and nivolumab. These receptors were collected from a man aged 35 to 55 with nasopharyngeal carcinoma.

The genes are TRBV27 and TRBJ1-2, with 9 bases identical to TRBD1. Germline CDR1 is MNHEY and CDR2 is SMNVEV (reference sequence). Losses at the gene ends were 10 bases for V and 4 bases for J; bases not matched to a gene: 10. The CDR3 length is 14 residues. The CDR3 DNA follows: TGTGCCACAAAACCGGGACAGGGACCCTATGGCTACACCTTC. As protein: CATKPGQGPYGYTF.

The chain joins TRBV13 to TRBJ2-7; 7 nucleotides match TRBD1. Germline lookup yields CDR1 PRHDT and CDR2 FYEKMQ (reference sequence). Germline trimming cut 4 bases from V and 3 bases from J; bases unmatched to any gene: 6. The CDR3 spans 14 residues. CDR3 coding DNA: TGTGCCAGCAGCTGGACAGGTTCGTTCTACGAGCAGTACTTC. Translating gives CASSWTGSFYEQYF.

This chain links TRBV9 with TRBJ1-6; perhaps TRBD1 as D (5 bases). The CDR3 has 16 amino acids. V lost 4 bases to trimming and J lost 7 bases, with 18 bases between them. Germline CDR1 reads SGDLS; CDR2 reads YYNGEE. CDR3 sequence: CASSKRTGALNSPLHF. The CDR3 region has the DNA TGTGCCAGCAGCAAAAGAACCGGGGCCTTAAATTCACCCCTCCACTTT.

The gene calls are TRBV19 and TRBJ2-3, with D possibly TRBD1 on 5 matching bases. The CDR3 is made up of 13 amino acids. V shed 4 bases and J shed 5 bases, with 10 bases lying between them. The V gene's germline CDR1 is LNHDA and CDR2 SQIVND (reference sequence). CDR3 nucleotide sequence: TGTGCCAGTAGTAGGTCAGGGAAAGATACGCAGTATTTT. Translating it yields CASSRSGKDTQYF.

The V call is TRBV13, the J call TRBJ1-1, with D uncertain. V gave up 3 bases and J gave up 1 base, with 6 bases separating them. CDR3 length: 13 amino acids. Germline V CDR1 and CDR2: PRHDT, FYEKMQ (reference sequence). CDR3 nucleotides: TGTGCCAGCAGCTTTCTGACGAACACTGAAGCTTTCTTT. Translated: CASSFLTNTEAFF.

CDR3 region: CATSKEGGSGANVLTF. CDR3 in DNA: TGTGCCACCAGCAAGGAGGGGGGCTCTGGGGCCAACGTCCTGACTTTC. This rearrangement joins TRBV15 to TRBJ2-6, with D perhaps TRBD1 or TRBD2 (6 bases each). V was clipped by 4 bases and J by 0 bases, with 10 bases between them. Germline CDR1 is LNHNV and CDR2 is YYDKDF (reference sequence). This CDR3 spans 16 amino acids.

The chain carries TRBV4-2 and TRBJ2-5, with 15 bases lining up with TRBD2. Germline V gene lookup returns CDR1 LGHNA and CDR2 YNFKEQ. Trimming took 1 base from V and 5 from J; bases not matched to a gene: 2. This CDR3 has 16 residues. DNA for the CDR3: TGTGCCAGCAGCCAAGGGACTAGCGGGGGGGTGGAGACCCAGTACTTC. Residues: CASSQGTSGGVETQYF.

The gene calls are TRBV6-4 and TRBJ2-3; 7 bases line up with TRBD2. The germline V gene has CDR1 MRHNA and CDR2 SNTAGT. The ends lost 2 bases at V and 4 bases at J; junction bases unmatched: 6. CDR3 size: 15 residues. The CDR3 DNA is TGTGCCAGCAGTGACACGGCGGGGGAGGCAGATACGCAGTATTTT. Its translation is CASSDTAGEADTQYF.

This chain connects TRBV5-4 to TRBJ2-2; 8 bases align to TRBD1. The CDR3 totals 14 residues. V trimming: 6 bases; J trimming: 7 bases; junction bases outside the gene matches: 8. The V gene's germline CDR1 is SGHNT and CDR2 YYREEE (reference sequence). The CDR3 sequence: CASIPQGAGGELFF. DNA for the CDR3: TGTGCCAGCATCCCTCAGGGGGCTGGCGGGGAGCTGTTTTTT.

This chain joins TRBV16 and TRBJ2-7; D uncertain. This CDR3 region has 13 residues. Germline CDR1 KGHSY, CDR2 FQNENV. V shed 4 bases and J shed 2 bases, with 9 bases lying between them. The CDR3 nucleotides read TGTGCCAGCAGCCCCTCTTCCACCTACGAGCAGTACTTC. Protein: CASSPSSTYEQYF.

The chain joins TRBV4-2 to TRBJ1-5, with TRBD1 matching over 10 bases. J was trimmed by 6 bases and V by 4 bases; bases with no gene match: 6. Per the germline V gene, CDR1 is LGHNA and CDR2 is YNFKEQ. The CDR3 covers 15 residues. This CDR3 reads CASSLGQGGGQPQHF. Written as DNA, the CDR3 is TGTGCCAGCAGCCTCGGACAGGGGGGGGGTCAGCCCCAGCATTTT.

This clone was seen repeatedly, ten times or more. The V call is TRBV5-1, the J call TRBJ2-3; the D is unclear. Between the trimmed V and J ends, which lost 0 bases and 3 bases, there was a span of 8 bases. CDR3 size: 14 residues. Germline V CDR1 and CDR2: SGHRS, YFSETQ. In DNA form, the CDR3 reads TGCGCCAGCAGCTTGGGCCAAATTACAGATACGCAGTATTTT. Translating it yields CASSLGQITDTQYF.

The gene calls are TRBV29-1 and TRBJ2-1; TRBD1 matches at 8 bases. CDR1 and CDR2 from the germline V gene are SQVTM and ANQGSEA. The V and J ends lost 3 bases and 7 bases, in that order; junction bases with no gene match: 5. The CDR3 covers 13 residues. For the CDR3, the DNA is TGCAGCGTTGACCATACAGGGGGAAATGAGCAGTTCTTC. Amino acid sequence: CSVDHTGGNEQFF.

The chain recombines TRBV9 with TRBJ2-6; no clear D. The germline CDR1 and CDR2 sequences are SGDLS and YYNGEE. The CDR3 totals 14 residues. The V gene lost 0 bases and the J gene lost 0 bases, with 1 base spanning the gap. CDR3 in DNA: TGTGCCAGCAGCGTAGGCTCTGGGGCCAACGTCCTGACTTTC. Its translation: CASSVGSGANVLTF.

The rearrangement uses TRBV9 and TRBJ1-6; 7 positions agree with TRBD1. Germline V gives CDR1 SGDLS, CDR2 YYNGEE. V shed 3 bases and J 14 bases; nucleotides not matched to a gene: 8. The CDR3 has 13 amino acids. Here the CDR3 reads CASSGQDRRTLHF. Written as DNA, the CDR3 is TGTGCCAGCAGCGGCCAGGACAGGAGGACCCTCCACTTT.

The chain couples TRBV7-6 to TRBJ2-1; TRBD2 is a possible D gene (6 bases). The germline V gene encodes CDR1 SGHVS and CDR2 FNYEAQ. This CDR3 contains 16 residues. Deletions cut 2 bases from V and 2 bases from J, with 13 bases between. The chain's CDR3 is CASSLWRDPPYNEQFF. In DNA form, the CDR3 reads TGTGCCAGCAGCTTATGGAGGGACCCCCCCTACAATGAGCAGTTCTTC.

The chain links TRBV28 to TRBJ1-6; D is undetermined. The germline V gene encodes CDR1 MDHEN and CDR2 SYDVKM. The CDR3 is 15 amino acids. Trimming stripped 4 bases from V and 0 bases from J, with 7 bases between. The CDR3 loop reads CASSSENSYNSPLHF. The CDR3 DNA is TGTGCCAGCAGTTCCGAAAACTCCTATAATTCACCCCTCCACTTT.

V usage is TRBV10-3 and J usage is TRBJ2-5, with a tentative D call TRBD1 (6 bases). The CDR3 runs 16 residues. Trimming removed 3 bases at V and 5 bases at J, with 19 bases between. Germline assignment: CDR1 ENHRY and CDR2 SYGVKD. The CDR3, as DNA: TGTGCCATCAGTGACCACACAAACAGGGCGCCGGAGACCCAGTACTTC. Translation: CAISDHTNRAPETQYF.

The chain combines TRBV6-5 with TRBJ1-4, with D maybe TRBD1 (5 bases). Germline CDR1 is MNHEY and CDR2 is SVGAGI. The CDR3 contains 14 residues. V was shortened by 0 bases and J by 8 bases, with 10 bases between the two germline ends. CDR3 protein: CASSYSGGGEKLFF. In DNA, the CDR3 is TGTGCCAGCAGTTACTCCGGGGGAGGAGAAAAACTGTTTTTT.

This chain links TRBV27 with TRBJ1-5; unclear D gene. The CDR3 has 13 amino acids. CDR1 is MNHEY and CDR2 is SMNVEV in the germline V gene (reference sequence). V was pared by 6 bases and J by 0 bases, with 6 bases between. The CDR3 protein is CASRPYSNQPQHF. The CDR3, as DNA: TGTGCCAGCAGGCCGTATAGCAATCAGCCCCAGCATTTT.

CDR3 bases: TGTGCCAGCAGCTTGCCGGCCACCTCCTACAATGAGCAGTTCTTC. Encoded protein: CASSLPATSYNEQFF. The chain couples TRBV5-6 to TRBJ2-1, with unresolved D. CDR1 is SGHDT and CDR2 is YYEEEE in the germline V gene. With 1 base removed from V and 0 bases from J, the gap between germline ends came to 8 bases. This CDR3 is built from 15 residues.

This chain joins TRBV10-3 and TRBJ2-7, with unresolved D. The CDR3 runs to 14 residues. Germline V CDR1 and CDR2: ENHRY, SYGVKD. Trimming took 6 bases from V and 2 from J, leaving 14 bases between them. In DNA form, the CDR3 reads TGTGCCATCAGCGAAGATGCAGAGCCCTACGAGCAGTACTTC. It codes for CAISEDAEPYEQYF.

The V call is TRBV6-2 or TRBV6-3, the J call TRBJ1-5; D is possibly TRBD1 (6 bases). The V end was cut by 1 base, the J end by 7 bases, with 11 bases between. The CDR3 length is 14 residues. Germline V gene sequence: CDR1 MNHEY, CDR2 SVGEGT. Here the CDR3 reads CASSYFGGGQPQHF. The DNA of the CDR3 is TGTGCCAGCAGTTACTTCGGGGGCGGGCAGCCCCAGCATTTT.

The chain carries TRBV9 and TRBJ1-3, with D uncertain. CDR3 length: 14 residues. Trimming removed 0 bases at V and 11 bases at J, with 15 bases between. The germline gives CDR1 SGDLS, CDR2 YYNGEE. The CDR3 nucleotides read TGTGCCAGCAGCGTAGATGACCCCCCTTCACCCATATATTTT. Protein sequence: CASSVDDPPSPIYF.

The chain employs TRBV5-5 and TRBJ2-7, with D perhaps TRBD2 (6 bases). Trimming cost V 5 bases and J 7 bases, with 16 bases left between them. Germline V CDR1 and CDR2: SGHKS, YYEKEE (reference sequence). The CDR3 is 13 residues long. The CDR3: CASSHGGVEEQYF. The DNA for the CDR3 is TGTGCCAGCAGTCACGGAGGGGTTGAGGAGCAGTACTTC.